This paragraph covers one T cell receptor beta chain sequence. Its antigen is not identified. Isolated RNA was reverse transcribed in full, so expressed TCRB transcripts were sequenced. Only in-frame clones appear in the TCRdb table, and some are missing; sequencing was by immunoSEQ multiplex PCR. The data contain hundreds of thousands of clones, about 11% of them singletons. Sorting based on CD45RO/CCR7/CD25/CD127/CD95/CD27 separated CD4+ naive, central memory, regulatory and stem cell-like memory cells. The data derive from a study of beta chain features in type 1 diabetes. Study-level results: When Type 1 diabetes patients were examined, their TCRB CDR3s proved moderately but significantly shorter in all four CD4+ subsets. Type 1 diabetes patients showed fewer insertions and more deletions at VDJ junctions.

The CDR3 is made up of 13 amino acids. From germline, CDR1 is SGHNT and CDR2 YYREEE (reference sequence). The V gene lost 2 bases and the J gene lost 4 bases, with 9 bases spanning the gap. The sequence came from a man aged 30-40 years with type 1 diabetes. Sequencing was carried out using naive CD4+ T cells from blood. This chain uses TRBV5-4 with TRBJ2-5; tentatively, D is TRBD1 (5 bases). DNA of the CDR3: TGTGCCAGCAGCTTTCAGGGCGGAGAGACCCAGTACTTC. It specifies CASSFQGGETQYF.